The sample holds one count of the clone carrying this T cell receptor (beta chain). Participants comprised healthy donors of bone marrow. PCR involved 60 Vbeta and 13 Jbeta primers. Sequencing used immunoSEQ multiplex PCR; TCRdb keeps in-frame clones, though not all of them. Found here are some 130,000 clones, 79% of them singletons; the top ten hold around 7%. V dropped 5 bases and J dropped 2 bases, with 11 bases sitting between them. CDR1 is SGHNT, CDR2 YENEEA, per germline. The CDR3 is 14 amino acids. The entry originates in a study of cytomegalovirus exposure and HLA in healthy donors. Sequencing was carried out using PBMCs. The chain joins TRBV11-3 to TRBJ2-3, with a tentative D call TRBD2 (5 bases). This receptor was identified in a man between 40 and 49 years old in good health and CMV-seropositive. The CDR3 protein is CASSPSRATDTQYF. The CDR3 DNA follows: TGTGCCAGCAGCCCATCGCGGGCCACAGATACGCAGTATTTT.